This is a list of T cell receptor beta chains from one sample in a study of blood T cell repertoires in COVID-19. Assay used: immunoSEQ multiplex PCR; TCRdb lists only in-frame clones, some missing. The sample shows about 250,000 clones, 85% of them seen only once. Sequenced sample: PBMCs or T cells enriched from blood (not recorded which). Source of these receptors: a woman between 45 and 60 years old with acute COVID-19. The CDR3 runs from the conserved cysteine through the conserved F or W. A D gene is named only where the DNA matches it firmly. A clone size is listed for some rows: how often the clone was seen (once, few, many), or a class if it is expanded.

V gene: TRBV24-1
J gene: TRBJ1-3
clone size: -
CDR3 length: 19
D gene: -
CDR3 DNA: TGTGCCACCAGTGATTTAGGACGGGACACCTCAGACCTTGGAAACACCATATATTTT
CDR3 protein: CATSDLGRDTSDLGNTIYF

V gene: TRBV7-2
J gene: TRBJ2-2
clone size: once
CDR3 length: 15
D gene: TRBD2
CDR3 DNA: TGTGCCAGCAGCTTAGTCCGGGGGGACCACGGGGAGCTGTTTTTT
CDR3 protein: CASSLVRGDHGELFF

V gene: TRBV20-1
J gene: TRBJ2-3
clone size: -
CDR3 length: 15
D gene: TRBD2
CDR3 DNA: TGCAGTGCTAGTCCTTACGGGGGGGAGGCAGATACGCAGTATTTT
CDR3 protein: CSASPYGGEADTQYF

V gene: TRBV3-1/TRBV3-2
J gene: TRBJ2-1
clone size: -
CDR3 length: 15
D gene: -
CDR3 DNA: TGTGCCAGCCATGGCCCGGGCAGGGGTTACAATGAGCAGTTCTTC
CDR3 protein: CASHGPGRGYNEQFF

V gene: TRBV5-4
J gene: TRBJ2-2
clone size: once
CDR3 length: 15
D gene: -
CDR3 DNA: TGTGCCAGCAGCTTGACAGGCCAGGTCACCGGGGAGCTGTTTTTT
CDR3 protein: CASSLTGQVTGELFF

V gene: TRBV6-1
J gene: TRBJ2-1
clone size: -
CDR3 length: 16
D gene: -
CDR3 DNA: TGTGCCAGCAGTGACAACCCCGGGACGGGGGGCGATGAGCAGTTCTTC
CDR3 protein: CASSDNPGTGGDEQFF

V gene: TRBV5-3
J gene: TRBJ1-6
clone size: -
CDR3 length: 18
D gene: TRBD1
CDR3 DNA: TGTGCCAGAAGCTTAGTCTTGGACAGGGTCTCCTATAATTCACCCCTCCACTTT
CDR3 protein: CARSLVLDRVSYNSPLHF

V gene: TRBV7-9
J gene: TRBJ1-5
clone size: -
CDR3 length: 13
D gene: TRBD1
CDR3 DNA: TGTGCCACCTCCGAGGGGGCTCGTCAGCCCCAGCATTTT
CDR3 protein: CATSEGARQPQHF

V gene: TRBV7-8
J gene: TRBJ1-2
clone size: once
CDR3 length: 15
D gene: -
CDR3 DNA: TGTGCCAGCAGCTTATTCGGAAACAGGGCGGGTGGCTACACCTTC
CDR3 protein: CASSLFGNRAGGYTF

V gene: TRBV4-2
J gene: TRBJ2-2
clone size: -
CDR3 length: 18
D gene: TRBD1
CDR3 DNA: TGTGCCAGCAGCCGAACCCGACGGACAGGGGCTAACACCGGGGAGCTGTTTTTT
CDR3 protein: CASSRTRRTGANTGELFF

V gene: TRBV6-5
J gene: TRBJ2-7
clone size: -
CDR3 length: 15
D gene: TRBD2
CDR3 DNA: TGTGCCAGCAGTTACGAAAGCGGGGGGGCGGGAGAGCAGTACTTC
CDR3 protein: CASSYESGGAGEQYF

V gene: TRBV2
J gene: TRBJ1-1
clone size: -
CDR3 length: 14
D gene: -
CDR3 DNA: TGTGCCAGCAGCGCTAGGACAGCTTCCACTGAAGCTTTCTTT
CDR3 protein: CASSARTASTEAFF

V gene: TRBV5-1
J gene: TRBJ2-7
clone size: -
CDR3 length: 14
D gene: -
CDR3 DNA: TGCGCCAGCAGCTTGGCGCCAGGGGTCGACGAGCAGTACTTC
CDR3 protein: CASSLAPGVDEQYF